This TCR beta chain is from a study of blood T cell repertoires in COVID-19. Study at large: The United States, Italy and Spain were the sources of the acute and convalescent COVID-19 samples. PBMCs, B-cell-depleted T cells, or T cells provided the cDNA or gDNA that made up the material.

The data were produced by immunoSEQ multiplex PCR, yet TCRdb's version contains in-frame clones alone and is incomplete. This table holds 25,000 to 35,000 clones, over 70% found once. The source of this sequence is a man aged 65 to 79 with active COVID-19. Sequenced sample: peripheral blood.

CDR3 amino acids: CASPITGGNTEAFF. Here the CDR3 DNA reads TGTGCCAGCCCCATCACAGGGGGGAACACTGAAGCTTTCTTT. The rearrangement links TRBV13 to TRBJ1-1; 8 positions match TRBD1. Germline V gene data show CDR1 as PRHDT and CDR2 as FYEKMQ (reference sequence). The CDR3 runs 14 residues. The J segment lost 1 base and the V segment lost 8 bases, leaving 6 bases of the junction unmatched.